This T cell receptor (beta chain) was identified in a study of T cells in Graves' hyperthyroidism and ophthalmopathy. As regards this clonotype: The antigen remains undetermined.

The CDR3 regions of TCR beta were amplified from RNA transcripts. Primed by the HTBI set, a first-round RT-PCR was run on the TCR CDR3. TCRdb called the multiplex PCR reads again in MiXCR, with one record for every CDR3 protein. The table shows under 350,000 distinct CDR3 sequences, with about 20% occurring only once. Overall study findings and caveats: Most expanded thyroid clonotypes above 0.001 also appeared in blood.

The CDR3 has 15 amino acids. Germline CDR1 and CDR2: MNHNS and SASEGT. Unmatched junction bases numbered 7, after V lost 5 bases and J lost 3 bases. Stable disease denoted Graves' hyperthyroidism without ophthalmopathy progression within 18 months. Exclusion criteria comprised uncontrolled infection, other autoimmune disease, pregnancy or lactation. This chain uses TRBV6-1 with TRBJ1-2; 9 bases fit TRBD1. The TCR was taken from a woman aged 45-60 years with Graves' hyperthyroidism. The sample consisted of blood. CDR3 loop: CASSFRQGEYYGYTF. The CDR3 DNA is TGTGCCAGCAGTTTTCGACAGGGGGAGTACTATGGCTACACCTTC.